What follows is one T cell receptor beta chain and its context. The sample holds many counts of this clone. Its target antigen remains unknown. No qualities accompany the bases; no much larger clone lies one base away. The germline ends are 15 bases apart after V is trimmed by 10 bases and J by 6 bases. The germline V gene (reference sequence) gives CDR1 as LNHDA and CDR2 as SQIVND. The CDR3 numbers 12 residues from cysteine through phenylalanine. CDR3 DNA is the only sequence kept; it has 36 bases, read in frame from the first base. From each donor, a single peripheral blood sample of around 0.12 L on average was drawn into heparinised tubes. Naive, central memory, regulatory and stem cell-like memory CD4+ T cells were sorted on a BD FACSAria II using a panel including CD45RO, CCR7, CD25, CD127, CD95 and CD27. All sorted populations exceeded 95% purity. PBMCs were separated immediately by Lymphoprep density gradient centrifugation and were stained directly, without being cultured. To minimize batch effects, samples were stained and sorted in pairs, one healthy donor with one patient per experiment.

The High Capacity cDNA Reverse Transcription Kit was used to reverse transcribe all of the isolated RNA, meaning that expressed TCRB transcripts were what got sequenced. Deep immunoSEQ sequencing was performed on naive, central memory and regulatory T cell samples, with an average of roughly 3.5 million total reads per sample. Sorted cells were lysed in RLT buffer and RNA was extracted with DNase-treated RNeasy Micro or Mini kits, depending on cell number. Each cell subset was processed on its own to prevent cross-contamination, while patient and healthy donor samples were processed together. The immunoSEQ multiplex PCR was used to amplify TCRB sequences from cDNA, generating 87-bp fragments that spanned the CDR3 region. Amplicons were sequenced on the Illumina HiSeq platform. The published analysis was carried out like this. Synthetic template baselines were used to correct PCR bias computationally, reads within Hamming distance 2 were collapsed, and singletons that could not be merged were discarded. Reads were aligned to IMGT to assign V, D and J genes, CDR3 length, and insertions or deletions at six rearrangement sites. Within each subset, clonotype counts were normalized to sorted cell number, and only after that were true diversity and Gini coefficients computed with the tcR R package. Repertoire sharing was quantified using the overlap coefficient calculated on TCRB nucleotide sequences. TCRdb provides this immuneACCESS table in a form limited to in-frame rearrangements. Some clones are lacking; in checked studies, under half of them reflect an unresolved V gene, and why the rest are absent is not known. Clone size and the V and J calls come from that table; the DNA yielded D and trimming. A total of about 140,000 clones appear in this sample, 10% to 15% of them only once. The ten largest clones take up less than 1.5% of the sample.

These data originate in a study of beta chain features in type 1 diabetes (dated by TCRdb to between 2017 and 2018). Study-wide context: Mean age, gender distribution, total cell number and subset yield did not differ between patients and healthy donors. A total of around 110,000,000 sorted cells were examined across all samples, and RNA yield correlated strongly with the number of cells per subset. The study compared TCRB repertoires of sorted circulating CD4+ T cell subsets between recently diagnosed type 1 diabetes patients and matched healthy donors. Naive and central memory subsets were obtained from all 30 or so donors, but regulatory and stem cell-like memory subsets were isolated from only 8 patients and 8 healthy donors.

Here is what the overall study found, with its caveats: The naive, central memory and regulatory TCRB repertoires appeared to resemble one another more closely among patients than among healthy donors. A moderate but significant shortening of TCRB CDR3 length was observed in type 1 diabetes patients in all four CD4+ subsets. Because small numbers of individuals were included in the HLA sub-analyses, any influence of HLA type on TCRB rearrangement was left unresolved. Patients with type 1 diabetes made fewer insertions and deleted more nucleotides at VDJ recombination sites, implying thymic rearrangement abnormalities. PCR might favor shorter templates, but patient and control samples were amplified and corrected together, so any skew would affect both groups equally. Because cDNA was sequenced instead of genomic DNA, activated cells with high expression could be over-represented, although the groups did not differ in activation or CD3 levels.

The origin of this receptor is a young man with type 1 diabetes. The chain joins TRBV19 to TRBJ1-1; the D gene is possibly TRBD1, with 5 bases matching. Sequenced input: central memory CD4+ T cells from blood. The CDR3 loop reads CATRHGDAEAFF. The sequence in DNA is TGTGCCACTCGCCACGGGGACGCTGAAGCTTTCTTT. The full variable domain, with segments outside the CDR3 supplied by the reference TRBV19 and TRBJ1-1 proteins, appears as DGGITQSPKYLFRKEGQNVTLSCEQNLNHDAMYWYRQDPGQGLRLIYYSQIVNDFQKGDIAEGYSVSREKKESFPLTVTSAQKNPTAFYLCATRHGDAEAFFGQGTRLTVV.